This T cell receptor beta chain was sequenced for a study of blood T cell repertoires in COVID-19. In the study overall: COVID-19 samples collected from the United States, Italy and Spain covered acute and convalescent phases. T cells, B-cell-depleted T cells, or PBMCs supplied cDNA or gDNA.

The CDR3 is 15 amino acids. V shed 5 bases and J 6 bases; nucleotides not matched to a gene: 9. The V gene's germline CDR1 is SEHNR and CDR2 FQNEAQ (reference sequence). Authors' analysis steps: Estimation of nucleated cell counts was performed using reference gene primer amplification. Only in-frame clones appear in the TCRdb table, and some are missing; sequencing was by immunoSEQ multiplex PCR. D and trimming come from the DNA, and the V and J calls and clone size come from that table. This sample carries approximately 290,000 clones, around 87% of them seen once, and the ten largest clones take less than 2.5%.

This clonotype was obtained from a man aged 18 to 29 with active or convalescent COVID-19. The source material was peripheral blood. The V and J genes are TRBV7-9 and TRBJ1-1, with 10 bases fitting TRBD1. The CDR3 sequence: CASSPDRGRGPEAFF. CDR3 in DNA: TGTGCCAGCAGCCCGGACAGGGGGAGAGGCCCTGAAGCTTTCTTT.